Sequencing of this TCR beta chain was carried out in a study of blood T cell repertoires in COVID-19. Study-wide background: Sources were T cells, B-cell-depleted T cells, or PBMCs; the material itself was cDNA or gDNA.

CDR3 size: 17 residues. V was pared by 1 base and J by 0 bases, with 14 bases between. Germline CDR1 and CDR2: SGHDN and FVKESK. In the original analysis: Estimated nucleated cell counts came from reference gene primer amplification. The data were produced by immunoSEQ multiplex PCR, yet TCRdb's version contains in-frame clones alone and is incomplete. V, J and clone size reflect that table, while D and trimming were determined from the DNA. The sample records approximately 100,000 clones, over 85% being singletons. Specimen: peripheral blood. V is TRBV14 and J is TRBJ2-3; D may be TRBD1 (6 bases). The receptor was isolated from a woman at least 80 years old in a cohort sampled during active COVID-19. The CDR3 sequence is CASSQGNWGRSTDTQYF. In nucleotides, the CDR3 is TGTGCCAGCAGCCAAGGTAACTGGGGGCGCAGCACAGATACGCAGTATTTT.